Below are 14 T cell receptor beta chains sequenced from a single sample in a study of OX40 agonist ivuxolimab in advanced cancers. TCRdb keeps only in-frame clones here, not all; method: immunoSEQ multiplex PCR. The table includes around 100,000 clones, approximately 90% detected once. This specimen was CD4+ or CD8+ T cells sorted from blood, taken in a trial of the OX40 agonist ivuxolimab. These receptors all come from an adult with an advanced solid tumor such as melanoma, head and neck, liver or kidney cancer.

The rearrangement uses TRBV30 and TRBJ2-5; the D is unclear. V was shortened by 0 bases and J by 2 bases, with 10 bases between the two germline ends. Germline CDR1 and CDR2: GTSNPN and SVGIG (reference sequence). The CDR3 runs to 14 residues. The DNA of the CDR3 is TGTGCCTGGAGTGTAGGTAGGGCACAAGAGACCCAGTACTTC. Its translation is CAWSVGRAQETQYF.

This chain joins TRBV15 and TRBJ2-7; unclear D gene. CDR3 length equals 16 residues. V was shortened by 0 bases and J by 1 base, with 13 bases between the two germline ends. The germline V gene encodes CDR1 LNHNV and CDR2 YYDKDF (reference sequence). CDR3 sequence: CATSRDSGPLSYEQYF. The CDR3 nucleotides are TGTGCCACCAGCAGAGATAGTGGACCTCTATCCTACGAGCAGTACTTC.

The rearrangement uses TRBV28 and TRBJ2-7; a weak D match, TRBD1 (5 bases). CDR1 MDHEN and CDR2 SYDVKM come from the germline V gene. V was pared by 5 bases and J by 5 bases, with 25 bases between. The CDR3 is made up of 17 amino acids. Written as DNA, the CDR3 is TGTGCCAGCAGTCCAATCCCCGGTGGGCAGGGAAAGGACGAGCAGTACTTC. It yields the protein CASSPIPGGQGKDEQYF.

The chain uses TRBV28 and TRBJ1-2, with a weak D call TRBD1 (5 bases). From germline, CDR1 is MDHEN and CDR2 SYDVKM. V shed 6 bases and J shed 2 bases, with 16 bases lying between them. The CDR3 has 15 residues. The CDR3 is CASSTAGGSNYGYTF. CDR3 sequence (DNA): TGTGCCAGCAGCACCGCGGGGGGGTCCAACTATGGCTACACCTTC.

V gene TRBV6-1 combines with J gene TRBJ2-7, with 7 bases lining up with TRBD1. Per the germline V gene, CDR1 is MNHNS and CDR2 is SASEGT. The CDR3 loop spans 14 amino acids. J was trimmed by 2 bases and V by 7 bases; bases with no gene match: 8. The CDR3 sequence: CASILTGSAYEQYF. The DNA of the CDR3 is TGTGCCAGCATTTTGACAGGGTCAGCCTACGAGCAGTACTTC.

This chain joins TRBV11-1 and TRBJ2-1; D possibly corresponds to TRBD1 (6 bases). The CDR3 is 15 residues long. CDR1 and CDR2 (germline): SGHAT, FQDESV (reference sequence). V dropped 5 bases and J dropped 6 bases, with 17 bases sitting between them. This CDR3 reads CASSLGDIPGNEQFF. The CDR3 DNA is TGTGCCAGCAGCCTTGGGGACATTCCGGGCAATGAGCAGTTCTTC.

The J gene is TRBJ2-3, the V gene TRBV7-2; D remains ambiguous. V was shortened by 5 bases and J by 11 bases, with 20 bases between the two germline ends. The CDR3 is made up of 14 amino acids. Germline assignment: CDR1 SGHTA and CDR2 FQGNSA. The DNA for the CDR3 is TGTGCCAGCAGCCGTATTATGCCGGGCGGTATGCAGTATTTT. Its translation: CASSRIMPGGMQYF.

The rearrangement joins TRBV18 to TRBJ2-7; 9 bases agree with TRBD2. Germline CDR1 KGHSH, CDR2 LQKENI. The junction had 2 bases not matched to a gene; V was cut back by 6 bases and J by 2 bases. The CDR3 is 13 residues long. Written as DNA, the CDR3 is TGTGCCAGCTCCGCGGGGGGGACCTACGAGCAGTACTTC. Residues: CASSAGGTYEQYF.

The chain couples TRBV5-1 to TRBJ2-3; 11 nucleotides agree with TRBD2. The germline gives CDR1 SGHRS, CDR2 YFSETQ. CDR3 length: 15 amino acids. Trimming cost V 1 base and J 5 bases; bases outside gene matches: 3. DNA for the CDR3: TGCGCCAGCAGCTTGCCCCTAGCGGGAGGAGATACGCAGTATTTT. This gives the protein CASSLPLAGGDTQYF.

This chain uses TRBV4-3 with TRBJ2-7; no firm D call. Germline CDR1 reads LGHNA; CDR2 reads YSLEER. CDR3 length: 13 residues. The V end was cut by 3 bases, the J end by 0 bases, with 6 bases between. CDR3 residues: CASSQFLSYEQYF. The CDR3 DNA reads TGCGCCAGCAGCCAGTTTCTCTCCTACGAGCAGTACTTC.

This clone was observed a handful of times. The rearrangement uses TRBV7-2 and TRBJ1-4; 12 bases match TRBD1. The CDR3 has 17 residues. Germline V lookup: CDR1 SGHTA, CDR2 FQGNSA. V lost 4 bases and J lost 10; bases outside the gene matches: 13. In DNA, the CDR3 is TGTGCCAGCAGCTCTCCGGGACAGGGGGCCCGGGATGGAAAACTGTTTTTT. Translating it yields CASSSPGQGARDGKLFF.

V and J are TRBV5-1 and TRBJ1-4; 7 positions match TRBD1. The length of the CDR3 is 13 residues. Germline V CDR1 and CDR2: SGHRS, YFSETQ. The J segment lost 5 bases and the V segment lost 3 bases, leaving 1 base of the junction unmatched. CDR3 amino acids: CASSSGQNEKLFF. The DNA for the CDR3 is TGCGCCAGCAGCTCGGGACAGAATGAAAAACTGTTTTTT.

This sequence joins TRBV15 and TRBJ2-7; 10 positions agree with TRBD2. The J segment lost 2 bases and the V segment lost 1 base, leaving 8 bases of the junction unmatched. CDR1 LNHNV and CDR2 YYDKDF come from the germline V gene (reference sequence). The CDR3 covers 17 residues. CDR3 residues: CATSRGLAGTSAYEQYF. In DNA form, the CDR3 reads TGTGCCACCAGCAGAGGTTTGGCGGGGACTAGCGCCTACGAGCAGTACTTC.

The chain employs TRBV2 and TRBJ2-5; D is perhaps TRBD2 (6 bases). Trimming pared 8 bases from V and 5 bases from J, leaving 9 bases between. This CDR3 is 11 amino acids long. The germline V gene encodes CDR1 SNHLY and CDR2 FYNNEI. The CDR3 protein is CASGTLETQYF. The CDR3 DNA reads TGTGCCAGCGGGACTTTGGAGACCCAGTACTTC.